The present entry profiles one T cell receptor (beta chain) with its context. Antigen unknown. Template switching, a step in the protocol, added a universal primer site, and cDNA carried unique molecular identifiers. TCRdb recomputed calls from the 5' RACE reads with MiXCR, one row per CDR3 protein. The sample gives about 240,000 distinct CDR3 sequences, roughly a tenth of which show up once; 8% to 10% is in the top ten. V dropped 4 bases and J dropped 2; count of bases not matched to a gene: 6. The CDR3 is 15 residues long. Germline V lookup: CDR1 MGHDK, CDR2 SYGVNS. The data stem from a study of identical twins. Study observations and caveats: While abundant cord blood beta clonotypes carried fewer insertions, memory repertoires showed no such pattern. Modeled out-of-frame TCR alpha sharing in monozygotic twins fell below observed levels.

What was sequenced was memory T cells sorted from blood. This receptor was taken from a man in his fifties in good health. The chain recombines TRBV25-1 with TRBJ1-2, with TRBD1 identical over 8 bases. The CDR3 DNA sequence: TGTGCCAGCAGTGGGACAGGGTCTAAGAACTATGGCTACACCTTC. It codes for CASSGTGSKNYGYTF.